The 4 T cell receptor beta chains reported below all come from one sample, sequenced in a study of T cells in Graves' hyperthyroidism and ophthalmopathy. Amplified regions were TCR beta CDR3 sequences from RNA transcripts. A set of HTBI primers served as the primers for a first-round RT-PCR of the TCR CDR3. TCRdb re-called the multiplex PCR reads with MiXCR, one entry per CDR3 protein. The data contain about 600,000 distinct CDR3 sequences, approximately 15% of them singletons. The sequencing input was blood. The receptors were sampled from a woman aged 18-30 years with Graves' ophthalmopathy.

This clonotype was recorded at least ten times. CDR3 amino acids: CASSSGGGSYEQYF. CDR3 in DNA: TGTGCCAGCAGCTCCGGAGGAGGGAGTTACGAGCAGTACTTC. V is TRBV7-9 and J is TRBJ2-7; possibly TRBD2 for D (6 bases). The CDR3 spans 14 residues. The V gene's germline CDR1 is SEHNR and CDR2 FQNEAQ (reference sequence). Trimming cost V 4 bases and J 4 bases, with 14 bases left between them.

The chain uses TRBV19 and TRBJ2-1; 7 bases align to TRBD1. V shed 0 bases and J 10 bases; nucleotides not matched to a gene: 12. Germline CDR1 LNHDA, CDR2 SQIVND (reference sequence). The CDR3 has 16 residues. The CDR3 protein is CASSIDRGQPLGEQFF. The DNA of the CDR3 is TGTGCCAGTAGTATAGACCGGGGACAGCCCCTAGGGGAGCAGTTCTTC.

The chain links TRBV6-1 to TRBJ1-4, with D unresolved. CDR3 length: 14 amino acids. CDR1 MNHNS and CDR2 SASEGT come from the germline V gene. V gave up 8 bases and J gave up 4 bases, with 14 bases separating them. The CDR3 region is CASQRPGYNEKLFF. The CDR3 nucleotides are TGTGCCAGCCAAAGGCCAGGATATAATGAAAAACTGTTTTTT.

This clonotype was detected a few times. The chain recombines TRBV11-2 with TRBJ2-1, with D possibly TRBD2 on 6 matching bases. Trimming removed 3 bases from V and 13 bases from J, with 10 bases in between. Germline V lookup: CDR1 SGHAT, CDR2 FQNNGV. The CDR3 sequence is 11 residues long. The CDR3 DNA reads TGTGCCAGCAGCTTGGGGGGAGTCCAGTTCTTC. This encodes CASSLGGVQFF.